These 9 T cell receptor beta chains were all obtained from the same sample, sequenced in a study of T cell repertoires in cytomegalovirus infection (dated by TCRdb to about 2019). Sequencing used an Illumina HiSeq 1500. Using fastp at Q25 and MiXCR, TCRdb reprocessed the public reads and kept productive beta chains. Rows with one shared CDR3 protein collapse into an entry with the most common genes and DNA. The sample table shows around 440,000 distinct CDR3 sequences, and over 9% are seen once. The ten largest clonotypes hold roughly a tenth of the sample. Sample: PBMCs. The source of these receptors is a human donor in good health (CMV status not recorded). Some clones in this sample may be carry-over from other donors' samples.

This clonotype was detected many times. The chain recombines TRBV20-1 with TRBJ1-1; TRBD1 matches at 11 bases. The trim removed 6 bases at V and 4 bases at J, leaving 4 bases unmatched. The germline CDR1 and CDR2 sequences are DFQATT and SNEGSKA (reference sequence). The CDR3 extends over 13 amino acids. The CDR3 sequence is CSASGTGGTEAFF. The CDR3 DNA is TGCAGTGCGAGTGGGACAGGGGGCACTGAAGCTTTCTTT.

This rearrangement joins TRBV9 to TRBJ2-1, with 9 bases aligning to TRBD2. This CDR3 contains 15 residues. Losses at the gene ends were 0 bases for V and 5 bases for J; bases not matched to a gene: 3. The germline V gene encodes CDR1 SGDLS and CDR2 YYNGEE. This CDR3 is CASSVVASGNNEQFF. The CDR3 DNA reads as TGTGCCAGCAGCGTAGTGGCTAGCGGGAACAATGAGCAGTTCTTC. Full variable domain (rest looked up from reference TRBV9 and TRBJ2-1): DSGVTQTPKHLITATGQRVTLRCSPRSGDLSVYWYQQSLDQGLQFLIQYYNGEERAKGNILERFSAQQFPDLHSELNLSSLELGDSALYFCASSVVASGNNEQFFGPGTRLTVL.

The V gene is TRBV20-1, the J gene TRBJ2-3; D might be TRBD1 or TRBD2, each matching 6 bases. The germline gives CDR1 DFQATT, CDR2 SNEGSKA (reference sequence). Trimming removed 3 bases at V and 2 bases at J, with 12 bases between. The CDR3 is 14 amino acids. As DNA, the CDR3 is TGCAGTGCTAGTAGCGGACAGCCCACAGATACGCAGTATTTT. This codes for CSASSGQPTDTQYF.

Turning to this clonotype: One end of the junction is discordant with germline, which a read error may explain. CDR3 DNA sequence: TGTGCCAGCAGCCAAAGTAGGAATCAGCCCCGGCATTTT. Its protein is CASSQSRNQPRHF. The J gene is TRBJ1-5, the V gene TRBV3-1; no reliable D call. Germline loops: CDR1 LGHDT, CDR2 YNNKEL (reference sequence). This CDR3 is 13 amino acids long.

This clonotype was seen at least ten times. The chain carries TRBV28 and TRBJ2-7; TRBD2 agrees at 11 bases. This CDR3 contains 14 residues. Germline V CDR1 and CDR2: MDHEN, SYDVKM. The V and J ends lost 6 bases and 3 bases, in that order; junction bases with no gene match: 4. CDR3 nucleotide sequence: TGTGCCAGCAGCACTAGCGGGAGCCTCTACGAGCAGTACTTC. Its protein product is CASSTSGSLYEQYF.

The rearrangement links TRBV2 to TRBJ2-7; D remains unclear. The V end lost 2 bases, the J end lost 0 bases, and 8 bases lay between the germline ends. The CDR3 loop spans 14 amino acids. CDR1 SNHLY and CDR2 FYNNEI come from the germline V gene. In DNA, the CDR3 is TGTGCCAGCAGTGAATTCCCCTCCTCCTACGAGCAGTACTTC. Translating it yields CASSEFPSSYEQYF.

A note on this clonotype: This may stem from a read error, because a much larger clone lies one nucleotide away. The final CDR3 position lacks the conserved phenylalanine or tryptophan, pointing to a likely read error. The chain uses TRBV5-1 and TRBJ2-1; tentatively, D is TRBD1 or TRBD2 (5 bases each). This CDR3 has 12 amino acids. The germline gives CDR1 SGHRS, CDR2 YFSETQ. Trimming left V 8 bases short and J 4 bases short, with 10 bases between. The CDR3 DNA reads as TGCGCCAGTAGGGACGGATACAATGAGCAGTTCTCC. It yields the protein CASRDGYNEQFS.

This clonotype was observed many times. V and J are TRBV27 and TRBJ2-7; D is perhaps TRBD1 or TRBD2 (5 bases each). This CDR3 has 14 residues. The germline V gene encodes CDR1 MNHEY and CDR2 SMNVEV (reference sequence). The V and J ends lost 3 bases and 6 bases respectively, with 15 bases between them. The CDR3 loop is CASSLVGESTEQYF. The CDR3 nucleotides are TGTGCCAGCAGTTTGGTGGGGGAATCTACCGAGCAGTACTTC.

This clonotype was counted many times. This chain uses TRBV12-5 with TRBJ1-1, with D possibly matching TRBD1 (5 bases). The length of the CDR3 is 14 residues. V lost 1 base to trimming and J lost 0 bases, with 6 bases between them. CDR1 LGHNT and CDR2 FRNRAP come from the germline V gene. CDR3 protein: CASGLGQMNTEAFF. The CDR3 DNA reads TGTGCTAGTGGTTTGGGACAGATGAACACTGAAGCTTTCTTT.